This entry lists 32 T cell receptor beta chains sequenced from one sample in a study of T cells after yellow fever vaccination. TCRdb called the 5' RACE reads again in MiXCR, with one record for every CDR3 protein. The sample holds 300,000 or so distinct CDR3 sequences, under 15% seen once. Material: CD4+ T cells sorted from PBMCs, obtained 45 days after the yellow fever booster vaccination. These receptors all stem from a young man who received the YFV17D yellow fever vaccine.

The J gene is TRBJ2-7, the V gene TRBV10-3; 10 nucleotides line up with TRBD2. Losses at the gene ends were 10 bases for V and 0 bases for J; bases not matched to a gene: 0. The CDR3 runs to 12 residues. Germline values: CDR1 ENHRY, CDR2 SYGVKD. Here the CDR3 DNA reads TGTGCCACTAGCGGGAGCTCCTACGAGCAGTACTTC. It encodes CATSGSSYEQYF.

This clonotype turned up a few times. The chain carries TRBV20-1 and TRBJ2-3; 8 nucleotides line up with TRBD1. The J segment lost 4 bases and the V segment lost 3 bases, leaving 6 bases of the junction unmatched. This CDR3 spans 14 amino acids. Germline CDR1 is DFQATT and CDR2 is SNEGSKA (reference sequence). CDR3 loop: CSASATGVPDTQYF. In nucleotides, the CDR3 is TGCAGTGCTAGTGCGACAGGGGTCCCAGATACGCAGTATTTT.

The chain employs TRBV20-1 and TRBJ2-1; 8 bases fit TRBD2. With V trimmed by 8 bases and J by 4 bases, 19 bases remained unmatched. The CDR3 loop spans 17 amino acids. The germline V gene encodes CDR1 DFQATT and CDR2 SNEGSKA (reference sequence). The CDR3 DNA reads TGCAGTACCACCCAGGTAGCGGGAACCCTAGCATACAATGAGCAGTTCTTC. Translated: CSTTQVAGTLAYNEQFF.

CDR3 DNA: TGCAGCGCTGTTACGACAGATACGCAGTATTTT. It yields the protein CSAVTTDTQYF. The chain uses TRBV29-1 and TRBJ2-3; D ambiguous. Between the trimmed V and J ends, which lost 7 bases and 3 bases, there was a span of 8 bases. This CDR3 comprises 11 residues. Germline CDR1 SQVTM, CDR2 ANQGSEA.

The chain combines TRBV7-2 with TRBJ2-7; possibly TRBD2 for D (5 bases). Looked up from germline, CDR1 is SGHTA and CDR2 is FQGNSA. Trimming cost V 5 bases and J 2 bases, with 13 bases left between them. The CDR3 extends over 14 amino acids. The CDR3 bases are TGTGCCAGCAGCCCTCAGACGGGAACCTACGAGCAGTACTTC. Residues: CASSPQTGTYEQYF.

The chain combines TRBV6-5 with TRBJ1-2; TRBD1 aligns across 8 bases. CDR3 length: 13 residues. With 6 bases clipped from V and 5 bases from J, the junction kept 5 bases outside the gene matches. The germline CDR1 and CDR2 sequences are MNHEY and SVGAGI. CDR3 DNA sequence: TGTGCCAGCAGAACAGGGGGACGGTATGGCTACACCTTC. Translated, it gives CASRTGGRYGYTF.

The CDR3 sequence: CASSQGSGPAFLAKNIQYF. The CDR3 nucleotides read TGTGCCAGCAGCCAAGGCAGCGGGCCCGCTTTTCTAGCCAAAAACATTCAGTACTTC. V is TRBV14 and J is TRBJ2-4; possible D gene TRBD2, 6 bases. From germline, CDR1 is SGHDN and CDR2 FVKESK. V was pared by 1 base and J by 0 bases, with 19 bases between. This CDR3 has 19 residues.

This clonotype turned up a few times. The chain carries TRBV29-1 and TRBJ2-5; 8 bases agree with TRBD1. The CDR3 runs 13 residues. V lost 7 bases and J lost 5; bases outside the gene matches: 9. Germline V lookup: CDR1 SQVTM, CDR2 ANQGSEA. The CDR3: CSARQGPRETQYF. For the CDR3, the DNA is TGCAGCGCCCGACAGGGGCCACGGGAGACCCAGTACTTC.

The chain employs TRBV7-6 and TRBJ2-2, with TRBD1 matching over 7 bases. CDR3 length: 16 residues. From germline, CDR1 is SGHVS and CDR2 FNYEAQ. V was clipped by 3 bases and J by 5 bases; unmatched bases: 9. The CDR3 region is CASSLTGTALTGELFF. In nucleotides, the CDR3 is TGTGCCAGCAGCTTGACCGGGACAGCACTGACCGGGGAGCTGTTTTTT.

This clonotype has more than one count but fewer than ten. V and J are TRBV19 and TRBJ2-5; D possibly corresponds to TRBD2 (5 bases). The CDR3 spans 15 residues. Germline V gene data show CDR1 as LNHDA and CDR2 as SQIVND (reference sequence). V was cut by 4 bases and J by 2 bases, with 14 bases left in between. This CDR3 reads CASSSRRTAQETQYF. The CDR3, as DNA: TGTGCCAGTAGTAGTAGAAGGACTGCGCAAGAGACCCAGTACTTC.

DNA for the CDR3: TGTGCCAGCAGGTTAGGACTAGGAACGGAGCAGTACTTC. Its protein product is CASRLGLGTEQYF. The chain carries TRBV27 and TRBJ2-7; 7 positions agree with TRBD2. Trimming at V came to 6 bases and at J to 7 bases, leaving 9 bases not matched to a gene. The CDR3 loop spans 13 amino acids. Germline CDR1 reads MNHEY; CDR2 reads SMNVEV (reference sequence).

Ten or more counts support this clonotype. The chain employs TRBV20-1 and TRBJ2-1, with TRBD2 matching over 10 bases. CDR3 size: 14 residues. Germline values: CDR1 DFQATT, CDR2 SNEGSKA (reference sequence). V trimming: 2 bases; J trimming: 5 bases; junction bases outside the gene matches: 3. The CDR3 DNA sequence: TGCAGTGCTAGACTAGCGGGAGCGCACAATGAGCAGTTCTTC. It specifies CSARLAGAHNEQFF.

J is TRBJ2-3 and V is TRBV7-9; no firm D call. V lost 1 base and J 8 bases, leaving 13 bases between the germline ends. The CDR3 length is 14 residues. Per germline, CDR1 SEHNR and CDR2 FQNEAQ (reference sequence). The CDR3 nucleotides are TGTGCCAGCAGCTTAGTCCGGTCCGACGCTACGCAGTATTTT. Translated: CASSLVRSDATQYF.

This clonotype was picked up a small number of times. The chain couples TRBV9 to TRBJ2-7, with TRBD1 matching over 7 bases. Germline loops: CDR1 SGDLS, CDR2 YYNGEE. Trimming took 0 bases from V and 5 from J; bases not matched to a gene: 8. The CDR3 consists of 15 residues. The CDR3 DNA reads TGTGCCAGCAGCGTAGCCCAGGGGGATGGCCACGAGCAGTACTTC. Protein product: CASSVAQGDGHEQYF.

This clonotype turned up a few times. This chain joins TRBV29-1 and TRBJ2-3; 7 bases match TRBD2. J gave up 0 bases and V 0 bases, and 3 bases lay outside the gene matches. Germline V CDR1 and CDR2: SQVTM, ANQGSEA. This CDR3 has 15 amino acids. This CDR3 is CSVEDHSGSTDTQYF. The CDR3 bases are TGCAGCGTTGAAGATCATAGCGGGAGCACAGATACGCAGTATTTT.

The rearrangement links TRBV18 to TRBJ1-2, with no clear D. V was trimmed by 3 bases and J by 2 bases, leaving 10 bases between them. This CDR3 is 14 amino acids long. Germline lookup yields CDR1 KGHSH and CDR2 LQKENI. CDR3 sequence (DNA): TGTGCCAGCTCACCCGACGGGCAAAACTATGGCTACACCTTC. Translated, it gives CASSPDGQNYGYTF.

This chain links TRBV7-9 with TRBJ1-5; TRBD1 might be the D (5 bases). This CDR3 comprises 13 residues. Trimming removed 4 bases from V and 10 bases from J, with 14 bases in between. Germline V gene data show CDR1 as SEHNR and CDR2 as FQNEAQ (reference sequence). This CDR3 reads CASSSRDGRPQHF. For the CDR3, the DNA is TGTGCCAGCAGCTCCCGGGACGGGCGACCCCAGCATTTT.

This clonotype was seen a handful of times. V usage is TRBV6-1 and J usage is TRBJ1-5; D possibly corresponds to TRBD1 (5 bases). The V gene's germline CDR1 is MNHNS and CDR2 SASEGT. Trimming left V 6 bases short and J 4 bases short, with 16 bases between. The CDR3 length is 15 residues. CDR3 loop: CASRARAQENQPQHF. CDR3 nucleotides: TGTGCCAGCAGGGCCCGGGCACAGGAAAATCAGCCCCAGCATTTT.

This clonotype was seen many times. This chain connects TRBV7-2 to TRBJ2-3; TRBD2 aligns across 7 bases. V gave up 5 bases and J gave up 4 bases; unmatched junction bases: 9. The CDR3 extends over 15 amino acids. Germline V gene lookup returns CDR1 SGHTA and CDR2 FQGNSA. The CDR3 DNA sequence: TGTGCCAGCAGCCAGCAGACTAGCCTAGCAGATACGCAGTATTTT. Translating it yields CASSQQTSLADTQYF.

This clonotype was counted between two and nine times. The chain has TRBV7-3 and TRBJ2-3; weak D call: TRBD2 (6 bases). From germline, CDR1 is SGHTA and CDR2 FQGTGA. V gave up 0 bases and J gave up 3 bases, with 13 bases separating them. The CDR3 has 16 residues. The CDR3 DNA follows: TGTGCCAGCAGCTTAACGGGGGGAGGACTAACAGATACGCAGTATTTT. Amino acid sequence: CASSLTGGGLTDTQYF. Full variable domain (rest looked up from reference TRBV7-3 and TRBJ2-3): GAGVSQTPSNKVTEKGKYVELRCDPISGHTALYWYRQSLGQGPEFLIYFQGTGAADDSGLPNDRFFAVRPEGSVSTLKIQRTERGDSAVYLCASSLTGGGLTDTQYFGPGTRLTVL.

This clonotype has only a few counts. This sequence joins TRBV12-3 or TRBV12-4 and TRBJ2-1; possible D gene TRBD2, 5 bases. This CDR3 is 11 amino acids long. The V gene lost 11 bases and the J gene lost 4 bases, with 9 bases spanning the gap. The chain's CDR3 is CAVSVYNEQFF. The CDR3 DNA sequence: TGTGCCGTTAGCGTTTACAATGAGCAGTTCTTC.

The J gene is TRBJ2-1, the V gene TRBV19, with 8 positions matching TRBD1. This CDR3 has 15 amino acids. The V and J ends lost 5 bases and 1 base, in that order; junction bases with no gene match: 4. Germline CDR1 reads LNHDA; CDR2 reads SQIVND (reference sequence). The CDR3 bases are TGTGCCAGTAGTCTGGACAGGGTTTCCTACAATGAGCAGTTCTTC. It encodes CASSLDRVSYNEQFF.

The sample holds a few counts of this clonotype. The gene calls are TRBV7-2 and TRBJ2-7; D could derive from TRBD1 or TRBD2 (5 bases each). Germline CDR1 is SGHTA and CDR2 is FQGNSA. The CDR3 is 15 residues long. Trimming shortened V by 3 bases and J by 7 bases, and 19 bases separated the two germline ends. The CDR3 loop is CASSFRDPSTEEQYF. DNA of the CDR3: TGTGCCAGCAGCTTTCGGGACCCTTCCACCGAAGAGCAGTACTTC.

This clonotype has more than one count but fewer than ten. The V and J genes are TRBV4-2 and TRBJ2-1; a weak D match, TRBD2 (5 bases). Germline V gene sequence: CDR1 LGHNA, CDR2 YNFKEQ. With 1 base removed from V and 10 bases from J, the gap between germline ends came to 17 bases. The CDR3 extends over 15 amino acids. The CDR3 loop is CASSQVQRLGGEQFF. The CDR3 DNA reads TGTGCCAGCAGCCAAGTCCAACGCCTTGGCGGGGAGCAGTTCTTC.

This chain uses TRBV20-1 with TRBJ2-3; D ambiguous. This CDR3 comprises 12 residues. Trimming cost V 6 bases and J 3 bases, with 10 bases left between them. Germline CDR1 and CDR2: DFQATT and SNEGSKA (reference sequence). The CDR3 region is CSASTRTDTQYF. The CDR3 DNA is TGCAGTGCCAGCACTCGAACAGATACGCAGTATTTT.

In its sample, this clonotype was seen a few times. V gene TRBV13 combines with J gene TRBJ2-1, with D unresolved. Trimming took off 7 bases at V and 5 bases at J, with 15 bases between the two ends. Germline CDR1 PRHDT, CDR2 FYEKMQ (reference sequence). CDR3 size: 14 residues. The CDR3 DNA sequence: TGTGCCAGCACTGAATGGTCAATCAACAATGAGCAGTTCTTC. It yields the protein CASTEWSINNEQFF.

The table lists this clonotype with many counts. The CDR3 DNA reads TGTGCCAGCAGGCTAGCGGGAGGGCCTCGAGAGACCCAGTACTTC. This encodes CASRLAGGPRETQYF. The chain joins TRBV12-3 or TRBV12-4 to TRBJ2-5; 12 bases agree with TRBD2. V lost 6 bases to trimming and J lost 4 bases; unmatched junction nucleotides: 6. This CDR3 region has 15 residues.

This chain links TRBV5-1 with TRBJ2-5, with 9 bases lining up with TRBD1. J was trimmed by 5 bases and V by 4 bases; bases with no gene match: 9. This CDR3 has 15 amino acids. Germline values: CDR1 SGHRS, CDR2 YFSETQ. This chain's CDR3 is CASSAGQGSIETQYF. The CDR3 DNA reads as TGCGCCAGCAGCGCCGGACAGGGGTCCATCGAGACCCAGTACTTC. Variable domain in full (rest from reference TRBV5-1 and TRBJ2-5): KAGVTQTPRYLIKTRGQQVTLSCSPISGHRSVSWYQQTPGQGLQFLFEYFSETQRNKGNFPGRFSGRQFSNSRSEMNVSTLELGDSALYLCASSAGQGSIETQYFGPGTRLLVL.

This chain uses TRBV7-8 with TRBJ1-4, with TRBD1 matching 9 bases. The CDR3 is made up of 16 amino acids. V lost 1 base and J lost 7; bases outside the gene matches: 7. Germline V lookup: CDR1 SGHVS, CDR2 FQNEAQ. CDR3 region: CASSLGRTGESEKLFF. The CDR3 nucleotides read TGTGCCAGCAGCTTAGGACGGACAGGGGAGAGTGAAAAACTGTTTTTT.

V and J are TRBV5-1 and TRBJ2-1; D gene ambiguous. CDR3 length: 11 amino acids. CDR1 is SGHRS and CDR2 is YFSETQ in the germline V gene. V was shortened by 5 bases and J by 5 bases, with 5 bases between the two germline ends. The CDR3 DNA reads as TGCGCCAGCAGAGCCAACAATGAGCAGTTCTTC. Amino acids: CASRANNEQFF.

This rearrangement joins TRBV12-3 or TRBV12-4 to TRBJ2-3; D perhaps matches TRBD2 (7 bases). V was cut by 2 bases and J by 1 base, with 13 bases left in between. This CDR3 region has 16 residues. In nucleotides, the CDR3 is TGTGCCAGCAGTTTACGAAGAGGGGGGGGCACAGATACGCAGTATTTT. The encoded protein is CASSLRRGGGTDTQYF.

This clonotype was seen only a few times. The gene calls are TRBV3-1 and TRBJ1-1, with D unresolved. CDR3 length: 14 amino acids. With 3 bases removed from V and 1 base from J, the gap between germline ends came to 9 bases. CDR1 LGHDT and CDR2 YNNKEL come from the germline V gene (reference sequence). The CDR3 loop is CASSQLTGNTEAFF. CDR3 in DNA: TGTGCCAGCAGCCAGCTCACGGGGAACACTGAAGCTTTCTTT.